This T cell receptor beta chain emerged from a study of pediatric ulcerative colitis. Rectal tissue came from one to two pinch biopsies taken at colonoscopy. Study-level points and caveats: Blood-derived T cells may be present in rectal pinch biopsies. A couple of rectal clonotypes were found only in ulcerative colitis patients, all of them. Rectal repertoires separated controls, mild-moderate and acute severe colitis.

Samples were sequenced at Survey level, maximum 500,000 reads. The assay was immunoSEQ multiplex PCR, and TCRdb's table has in-frame clones only and misses some. The sample yields approximately 37,000 clones, 75% seen once. This clone was detected only a few times. No antigen is known for it. No conserved phenylalanine or tryptophan is present at the end of the CDR3, so a read error is the likely explanation. This receptor was identified in a boy younger than 18 with severe ulcerative colitis. The sample was gut tissue.

The CDR3 DNA follows: TGTGCCAGTAGCCAGGAATATAATTCACCCCTCCACCTT. Residues: CASSQEYNSPLHL. V usage is TRBV19 and J usage is TRBJ1-6; the D is unclear. CDR1 and CDR2 (germline): LNHDA, SQIVND (reference sequence). The CDR3 has 13 residues. V gave up 6 bases and J gave up 4 bases, with 7 bases separating them.